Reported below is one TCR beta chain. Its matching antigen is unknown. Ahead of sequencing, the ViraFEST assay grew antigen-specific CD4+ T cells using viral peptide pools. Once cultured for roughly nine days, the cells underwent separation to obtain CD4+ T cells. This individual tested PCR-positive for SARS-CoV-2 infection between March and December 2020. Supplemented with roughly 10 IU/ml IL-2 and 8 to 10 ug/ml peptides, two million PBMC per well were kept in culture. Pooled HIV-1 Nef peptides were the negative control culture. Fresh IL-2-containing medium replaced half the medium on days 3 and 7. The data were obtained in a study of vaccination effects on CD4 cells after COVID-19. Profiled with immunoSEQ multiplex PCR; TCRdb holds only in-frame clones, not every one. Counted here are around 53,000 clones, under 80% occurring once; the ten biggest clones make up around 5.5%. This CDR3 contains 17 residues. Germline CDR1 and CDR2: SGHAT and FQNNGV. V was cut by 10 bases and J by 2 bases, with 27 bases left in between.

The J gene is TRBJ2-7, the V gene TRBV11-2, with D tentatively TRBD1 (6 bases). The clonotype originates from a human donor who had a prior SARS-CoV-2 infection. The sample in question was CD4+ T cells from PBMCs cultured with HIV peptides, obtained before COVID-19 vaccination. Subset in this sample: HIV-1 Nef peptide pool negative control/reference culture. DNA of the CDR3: TGTGCCACACGAGGGGGTCGTGGAATCGGGGTCACCTACGAGCAGTACTTC. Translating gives CATRGGRGIGVTYEQYF.